The rows below give T cell receptor beta chains drawn from one sample of a study of blood T cell repertoires in COVID-19. Some clones are missing from TCRdb's copy, which holds only in-frame ones; the method was immunoSEQ multiplex PCR. The sample holds 120,000 to 150,000 clones, approximately 85% seen once. The sequenced material came from peripheral blood. These receptors all come from an older woman with COVID-19, enrolled during active disease. Both conserved end residues are part of each CDR3. A D gene is named only where the DNA matches it firmly. Size is omitted from some rows. Given values are once, few, many or a class for expanded clones.

TRBJ2-1 | TRBV7-9 | . | . | CASSLRPTHNEQFF | TGTGCCAGCAGCCTCCGTCCGACTCACAATGAGCAGTTCTTC
TRBJ1-5 | TRBV23-1 | . | . | CASSLRGSGGHVPLPHYSNQPQHF | TGCGCCAGCAGTCTCCGGGGATCAGGTGGGCATGTACCCCTCCCCCATTATAGCAATCAGCCCCAGCATTTT
TRBJ2-7 | TRBV7-9 | . | TRBD1 | CASSLRQGLDYEQYF | TGTGCCAGCAGCTTACGACAGGGGTTGGACTACGAGCAGTACTTC
TRBJ1-4 | TRBV19 | . | . | CASRPPGSDEKLFF | TGTGCCAGTAGGCCCCCAGGGTCTGATGAAAAACTGTTTTTT
TRBJ2-7 | TRBV6-6 | . | . | CASSPGGYEQYF | TGTGCCAGCAGCCCCGGCGGCTACGAGCAGTACTTC
TRBJ2-7 | TRBV19 | . | . | CASNPQWGRNEQYF | TGTGCCAGTAACCCCCAGTGGGGCCGGAACGAGCAGTACTTC
TRBJ1-1 | TRBV27 | . | . | CASSELRGTSEAFF | TGTGCCAGCAGTGAGCTCCGGGGGACGTCTGAAGCTTTCTTT
TRBJ2-7 | TRBV7-2 | . | TRBD2 | CASSLASSGYYEQYF | TGTGCCAGCAGCTTAGCGTCTAGCGGGTATTACGAGCAGTACTTC
TRBJ1-2 | TRBV7-9 | few | . | CASSLQGYGYTF | TGTGCCAGCAGCTTACAGGGGTATGGCTACACCTTC
TRBJ2-7 | TRBV3-1/TRBV3-2 | . | TRBD1 | CASSQAGGYEQYF | TGTGCCAGCAGCCAAGCAGGGGGCTACGAGCAGTACTTC
TRBJ2-2 | TRBV19 | . | TRBD2 | CASDGGVNTGELFF | TGTGCCAGTGATGGGGGGGTGAACACCGGGGAGCTGTTTTTT
TRBJ1-1 | TRBV2 | . | . | CASNNGWDTEAFF | TGTGCCAGCAATAACGGGTGGGACACTGAAGCTTTCTTT
TRBJ1-2 | TRBV20-1 | . | . | CSASSREGSNGYTF | TGCAGTGCTAGTTCGCGGGAGGGCTCTAATGGCTACACCTTC
TRBJ2-1 | TRBV14 | . | TRBD2 | CASSPLGGLAGWNEQFF | TGTGCCAGCAGCCCGCTAGGGGGACTAGCGGGATGGAATGAGCAGTTCTTC
TRBJ1-2 | TRBV28 | few | TRBD1 | CASTLRTGLYGYTF | TGTGCCAGCACCCTAAGGACAGGGCTCTATGGCTACACCTTC
TRBJ2-7 | TRBV5-5 | . | . | CASSLGGFSYEQYF | TGTGCCAGCAGCTTGGGCGGATTCTCCTACGAGCAGTACTTC
TRBJ2-1 | TRBV25-1 | . | . | CASSVAGSSYNEQFF | TGTGCCAGCAGTGTTGCCGGGAGCTCCTACAATGAGCAGTTCTTC
TRBJ2-2 | TRBV5-1 | . | TRBD1 | CASSPGTDNTGELFF | TGCGCCAGCAGCCCGGGGACAGATAACACCGGGGAGCTGTTTTTT
TRBJ1-1 | TRBV3-1/TRBV3-2 | . | . | CASSQVNVGAQNTEAFF | TGTGCCAGCAGCCAAGTCAACGTAGGGGCTCAGAACACTGAAGCTTTCTTT
TRBJ1-1 | TRBV5-4 | . | . | CASSLGGEYAEAFF | TGTGCCAGCAGCTTGGGGGGAGAGTACGCTGAAGCTTTCTTT
TRBJ2-7 | TRBV10-3 | . | . | CAITPDSPYEQYF | TGTGCCATCACCCCGGACAGTCCCTACGAGCAGTACTTC
TRBJ1-6 | TRBV9 | . | . | CASSASTGQGSPLHF | TGTGCCAGCAGCGCGTCGACAGGTCAAGGATCACCCCTCCACTTT
TRBJ2-1 | TRBV6-5 | . | . | CASSPSSYNEQFF | TGTGCCAGCAGTCCCTCTTCCTACAATGAGCAGTTCTTC
TRBJ2-7 | TRBV6-4 | . | TRBD2 | CASGLPLTSFIYEQYF | TGTGCCAGCGGATTACCCTTGACTAGCTTTATATACGAGCAGTACTTC
TRBJ2-7 | TRBV6-6 | few | . | CASSYGQGIGEQYF | TGTGCCAGCAGTTACGGCCAGGGGATAGGCGAGCAGTACTTC
TRBJ2-7 | TRBV29-1 | . | TRBD1 | CSAGTGRSSYEQYF | TGCAGCGCCGGGACAGGGCGAAGCTCCTACGAGCAGTACTTC
TRBJ2-1 | TRBV21-1 | . | . | CASRTGTGYNEQFF | TGTGCCAGCCGAACCGGGACAGGATACAATGAGCAGTTCTTC